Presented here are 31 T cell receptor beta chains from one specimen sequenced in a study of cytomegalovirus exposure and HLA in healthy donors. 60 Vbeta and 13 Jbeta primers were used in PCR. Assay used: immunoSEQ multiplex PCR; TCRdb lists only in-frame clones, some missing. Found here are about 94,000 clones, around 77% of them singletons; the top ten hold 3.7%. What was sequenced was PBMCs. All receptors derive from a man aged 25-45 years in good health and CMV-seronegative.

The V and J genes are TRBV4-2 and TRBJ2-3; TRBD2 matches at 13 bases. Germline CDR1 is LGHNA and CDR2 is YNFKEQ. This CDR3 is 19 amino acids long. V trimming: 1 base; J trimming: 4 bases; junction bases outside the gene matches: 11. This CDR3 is CASSQAPRTSGSWSDTQYF. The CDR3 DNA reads TGTGCCAGCAGCCAAGCCCCGCGGACTAGCGGGAGTTGGTCAGATACGCAGTATTTT.

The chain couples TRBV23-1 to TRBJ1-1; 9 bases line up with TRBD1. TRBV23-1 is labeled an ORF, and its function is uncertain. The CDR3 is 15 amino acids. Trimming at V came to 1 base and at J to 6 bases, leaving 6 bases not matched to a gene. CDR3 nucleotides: TGCGCCAGCAGTCAATATGGACAGGGGCTTTCTGAAGCTTTCTTT. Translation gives CASSQYGQGLSEAFF.

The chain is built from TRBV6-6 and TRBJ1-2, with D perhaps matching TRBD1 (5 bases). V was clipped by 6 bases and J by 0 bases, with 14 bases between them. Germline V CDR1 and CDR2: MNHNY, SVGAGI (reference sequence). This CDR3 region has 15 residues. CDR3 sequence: CASSPAGGTNYGYTF. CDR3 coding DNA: TGTGCCAGCAGCCCGGCGGGGGGAACTAACTATGGCTACACCTTC.

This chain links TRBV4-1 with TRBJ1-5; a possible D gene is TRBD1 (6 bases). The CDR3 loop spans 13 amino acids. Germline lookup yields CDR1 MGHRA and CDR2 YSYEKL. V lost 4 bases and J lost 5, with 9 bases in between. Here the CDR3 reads CASSPGDDQPQHF. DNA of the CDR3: TGCGCCAGCAGCCCAGGGGACGATCAGCCCCAGCATTTT.

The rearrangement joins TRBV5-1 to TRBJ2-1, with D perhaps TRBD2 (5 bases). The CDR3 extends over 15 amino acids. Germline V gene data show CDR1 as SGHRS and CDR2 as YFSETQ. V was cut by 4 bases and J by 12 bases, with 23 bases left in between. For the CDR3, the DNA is TGCGCCAGCAGCCCCGGAGGTAGGGCAACGGTGGGGCAGTTCTTC. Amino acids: CASSPGGRATVGQFF. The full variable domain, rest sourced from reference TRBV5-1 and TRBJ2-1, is KAGVTQTPRYLIKTRGQQVTLSCSPISGHRSVSWYQQTPGQGLQFLFEYFSETQRNKGNFPGRFSGRQFSNSRSEMNVSTLELGDSALYLCASSPGGRATVGQFFGPGTRLTVL.

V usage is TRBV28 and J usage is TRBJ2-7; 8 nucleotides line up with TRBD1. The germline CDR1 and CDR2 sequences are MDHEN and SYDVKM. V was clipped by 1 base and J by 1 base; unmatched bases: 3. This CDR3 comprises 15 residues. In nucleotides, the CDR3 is TGTGCCAGCAGTTTATCGCGGGACAGGTCCTACGAGCAGTACTTC. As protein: CASSLSRDRSYEQYF.

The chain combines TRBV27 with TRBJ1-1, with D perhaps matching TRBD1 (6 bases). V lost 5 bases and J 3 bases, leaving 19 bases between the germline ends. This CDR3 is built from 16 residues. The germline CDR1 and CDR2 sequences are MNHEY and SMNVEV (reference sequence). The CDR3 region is CASSRNAGGRDTEAFF. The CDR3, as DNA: TGTGCCAGCAGTCGTAACGCGGGGGGCAGGGACACTGAAGCTTTCTTT.

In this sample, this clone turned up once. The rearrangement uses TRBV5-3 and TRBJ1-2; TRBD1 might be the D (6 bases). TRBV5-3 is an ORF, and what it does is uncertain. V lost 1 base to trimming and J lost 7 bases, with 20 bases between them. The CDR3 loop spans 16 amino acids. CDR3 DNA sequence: TGTGCCAGAAGCTTGAACCAAGGCACAGGGATGAGTGGCTACACCTTC. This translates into CARSLNQGTGMSGYTF.

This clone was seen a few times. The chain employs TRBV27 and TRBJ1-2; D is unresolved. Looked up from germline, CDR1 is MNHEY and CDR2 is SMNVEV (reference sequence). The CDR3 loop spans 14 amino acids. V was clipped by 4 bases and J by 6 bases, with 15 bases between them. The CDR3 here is CASSSRLEINGYTF. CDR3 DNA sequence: TGTGCCAGCAGTTCACGACTCGAAATCAATGGCTACACCTTC.

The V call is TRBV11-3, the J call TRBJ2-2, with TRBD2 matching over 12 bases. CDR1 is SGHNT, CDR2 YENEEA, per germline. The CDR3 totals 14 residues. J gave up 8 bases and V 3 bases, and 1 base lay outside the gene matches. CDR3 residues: CASSFGLAGGELFF. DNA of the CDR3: TGTGCCAGCAGCTTCGGACTAGCGGGAGGGGAGCTGTTTTTT.

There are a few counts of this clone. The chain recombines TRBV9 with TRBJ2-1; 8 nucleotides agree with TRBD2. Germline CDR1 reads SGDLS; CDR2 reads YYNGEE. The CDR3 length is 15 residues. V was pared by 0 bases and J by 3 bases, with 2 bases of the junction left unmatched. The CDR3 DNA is TGTGCCAGCAGCGTAGGGGGGACTAGCTACAATGAGCAGTTCTTC. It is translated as CASSVGGTSYNEQFF.

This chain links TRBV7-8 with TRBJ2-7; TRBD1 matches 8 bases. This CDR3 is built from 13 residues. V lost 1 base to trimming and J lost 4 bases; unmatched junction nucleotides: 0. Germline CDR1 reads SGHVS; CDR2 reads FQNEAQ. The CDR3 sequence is CASSLDRGYEQYF. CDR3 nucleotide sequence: TGTGCCAGCAGCTTAGACAGGGGGTACGAGCAGTACTTC.

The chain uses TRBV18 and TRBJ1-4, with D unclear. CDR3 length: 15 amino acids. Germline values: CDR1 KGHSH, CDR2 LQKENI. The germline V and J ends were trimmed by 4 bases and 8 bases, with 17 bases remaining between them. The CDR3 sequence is CASSQRLEGREKLFF. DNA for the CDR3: TGTGCCAGCTCACAACGTCTAGAGGGAAGGGAAAAACTGTTTTTT.

The CDR3, as DNA: TGTGCCAGCAGTCCTCCGGGACATTGGGACTCCTACAATGAGCAGTTCTTC. It specifies CASSPPGHWDSYNEQFF. This rearrangement joins TRBV28 to TRBJ2-1; TRBD1 is a possible D gene (6 bases). Germline loops: CDR1 MDHEN, CDR2 SYDVKM. V lost 5 bases to trimming and J lost 0 bases, with 17 bases between them. CDR3 length: 17 amino acids.

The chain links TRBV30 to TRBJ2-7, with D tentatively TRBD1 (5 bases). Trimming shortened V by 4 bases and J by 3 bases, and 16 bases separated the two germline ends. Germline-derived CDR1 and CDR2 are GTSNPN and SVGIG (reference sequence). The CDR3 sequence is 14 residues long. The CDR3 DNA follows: TGTGCCTGGAACGCAGGGCTTAGTTACTACGAGCAGTACTTC. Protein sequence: CAWNAGLSYYEQYF.

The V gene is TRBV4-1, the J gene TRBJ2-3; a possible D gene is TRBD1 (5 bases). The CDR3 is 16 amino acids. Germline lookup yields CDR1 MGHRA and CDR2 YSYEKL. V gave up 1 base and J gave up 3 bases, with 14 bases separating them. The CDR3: CASSQARSKGTDTQYF. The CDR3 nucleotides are TGCGCCAGCAGCCAAGCAAGGTCTAAGGGGACAGATACGCAGTATTTT.

This chain's CDR3 is CASSPTGWSETQYF. The CDR3 DNA reads as TGTGCCAGCAGCCCGACAGGGTGGAGTGAGACCCAGTACTTC. The chain carries TRBV7-9 and TRBJ2-5; 7 bases map to TRBD1. CDR1 SEHNR and CDR2 FQNEAQ come from the germline V gene (reference sequence). V trimming: 5 bases; J trimming: 5 bases; junction bases outside the gene matches: 8. The CDR3 is 14 amino acids.

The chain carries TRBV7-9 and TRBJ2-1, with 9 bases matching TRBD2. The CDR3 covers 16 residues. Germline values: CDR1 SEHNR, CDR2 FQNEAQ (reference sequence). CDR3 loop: CSTEGSAGGAWGEQFF. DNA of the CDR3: TGTTCCACTGAAGGCTCGGCGGGAGGGGCTTGGGGTGAGCAGTTCTTC. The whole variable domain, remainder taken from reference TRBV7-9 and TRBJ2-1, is DTGVSQNPRHKITKRGQNVTFRCDPISEHNRLYWYRQTLGQGPEFLTYFQNEAQLEKSRLLSDRFSAERPKGSFSTLEIQRTEQGDSAMYLCSTEGSAGGAWGEQFFGPGTRLTVL.

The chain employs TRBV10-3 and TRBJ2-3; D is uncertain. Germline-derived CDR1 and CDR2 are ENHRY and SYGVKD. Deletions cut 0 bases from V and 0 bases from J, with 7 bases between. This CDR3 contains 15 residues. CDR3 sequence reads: CAISESQTSTDTQYF. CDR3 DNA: TGTGCCATCAGTGAGTCGCAAACTAGCACAGATACGCAGTATTTT.

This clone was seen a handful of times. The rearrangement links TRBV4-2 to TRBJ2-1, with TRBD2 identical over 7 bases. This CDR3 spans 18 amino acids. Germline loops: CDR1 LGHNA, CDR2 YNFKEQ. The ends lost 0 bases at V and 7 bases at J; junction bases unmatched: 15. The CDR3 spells CASSQDSEAGWGWNEQFF. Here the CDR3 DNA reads TGTGCCAGCAGCCAAGATTCCGAAGCGGGGTGGGGTTGGAATGAGCAGTTCTTC.

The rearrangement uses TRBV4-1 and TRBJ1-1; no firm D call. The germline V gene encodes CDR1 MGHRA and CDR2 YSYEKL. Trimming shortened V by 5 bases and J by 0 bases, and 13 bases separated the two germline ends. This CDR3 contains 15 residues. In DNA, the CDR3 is TGCGCCAGCAGCTTAAGCTCGATCATGAACACTGAAGCTTTCTTT. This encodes CASSLSSIMNTEAFF.

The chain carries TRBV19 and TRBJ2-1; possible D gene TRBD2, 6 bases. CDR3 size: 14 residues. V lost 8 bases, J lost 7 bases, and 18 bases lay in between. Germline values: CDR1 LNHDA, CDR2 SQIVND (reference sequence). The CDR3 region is CASHPLAGRNEQFF. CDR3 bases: TGTGCCAGTCACCCTCTGGCAGGGAGGAATGAGCAGTTCTTC.

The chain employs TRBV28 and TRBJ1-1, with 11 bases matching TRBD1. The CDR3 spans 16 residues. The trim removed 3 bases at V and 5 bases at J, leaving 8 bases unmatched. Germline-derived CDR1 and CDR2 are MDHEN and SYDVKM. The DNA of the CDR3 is TGTGCCAGCAGTTTGCGTCCCGGGACAGGGGGAACTGAAGCTTTCTTT. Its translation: CASSLRPGTGGTEAFF.

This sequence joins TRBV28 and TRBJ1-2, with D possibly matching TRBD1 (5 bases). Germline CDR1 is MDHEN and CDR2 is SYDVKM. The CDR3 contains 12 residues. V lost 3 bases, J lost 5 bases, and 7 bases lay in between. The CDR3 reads CASSLGGYGYTF. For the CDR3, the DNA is TGTGCCAGCAGTTTGGGGGGTTATGGCTACACCTTC.

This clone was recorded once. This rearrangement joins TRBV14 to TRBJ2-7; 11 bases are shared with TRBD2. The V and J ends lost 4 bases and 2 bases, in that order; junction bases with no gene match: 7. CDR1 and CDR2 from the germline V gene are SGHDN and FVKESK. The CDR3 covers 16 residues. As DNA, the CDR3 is TGTGCCAGCAGCCGAGAGACTAGCGGGGCTACCTACGAGCAGTACTTC. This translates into CASSRETSGATYEQYF.

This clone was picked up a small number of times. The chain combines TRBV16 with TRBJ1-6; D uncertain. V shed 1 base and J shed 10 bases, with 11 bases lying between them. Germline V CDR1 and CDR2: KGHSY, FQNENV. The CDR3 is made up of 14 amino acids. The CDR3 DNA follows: TGTGCCAGCAGCCAATTGCCGGGGATCTCACCCCTCCACTTT. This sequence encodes CASSQLPGISPLHF.

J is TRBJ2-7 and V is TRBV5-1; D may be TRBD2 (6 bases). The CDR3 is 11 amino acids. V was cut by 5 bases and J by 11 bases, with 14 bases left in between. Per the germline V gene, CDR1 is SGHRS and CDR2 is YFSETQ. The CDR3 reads CASSFSGVEYF. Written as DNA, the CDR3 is TGCGCCAGCAGTTTTTCGGGGGTGGAGTACTTC.

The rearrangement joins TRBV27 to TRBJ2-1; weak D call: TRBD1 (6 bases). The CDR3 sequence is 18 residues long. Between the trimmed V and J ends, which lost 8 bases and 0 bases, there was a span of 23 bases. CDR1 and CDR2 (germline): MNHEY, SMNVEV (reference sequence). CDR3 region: CASLPGRGSSSSYNEQFF. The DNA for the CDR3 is TGTGCCAGCCTTCCTGGCAGGGGATCGAGCAGCTCCTACAATGAGCAGTTCTTC.

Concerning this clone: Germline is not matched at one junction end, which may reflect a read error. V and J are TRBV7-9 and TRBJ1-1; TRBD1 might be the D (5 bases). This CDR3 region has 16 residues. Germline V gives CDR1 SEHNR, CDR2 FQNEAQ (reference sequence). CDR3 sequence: CSSSLARVEGWTEAFF. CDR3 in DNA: TGTTCCAGCAGCTTAGCGCGTGTGGAGGGGTGGACTGAAGCTTTCTTT.

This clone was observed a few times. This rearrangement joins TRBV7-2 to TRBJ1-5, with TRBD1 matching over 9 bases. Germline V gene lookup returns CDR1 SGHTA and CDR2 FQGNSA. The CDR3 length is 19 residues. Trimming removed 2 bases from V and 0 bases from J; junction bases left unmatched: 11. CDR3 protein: CASSLFGTGSGFSNQPQHF. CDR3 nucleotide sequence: TGTGCCAGCAGCTTATTCGGGACAGGGAGTGGATTTAGCAATCAGCCCCAGCATTTT.

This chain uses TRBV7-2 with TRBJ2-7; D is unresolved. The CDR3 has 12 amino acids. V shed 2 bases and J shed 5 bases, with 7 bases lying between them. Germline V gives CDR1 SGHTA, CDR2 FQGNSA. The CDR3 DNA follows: TGTGCCAGCAGCTTAATGGCTGACGAGCAGTACTTC. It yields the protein CASSLMADEQYF.